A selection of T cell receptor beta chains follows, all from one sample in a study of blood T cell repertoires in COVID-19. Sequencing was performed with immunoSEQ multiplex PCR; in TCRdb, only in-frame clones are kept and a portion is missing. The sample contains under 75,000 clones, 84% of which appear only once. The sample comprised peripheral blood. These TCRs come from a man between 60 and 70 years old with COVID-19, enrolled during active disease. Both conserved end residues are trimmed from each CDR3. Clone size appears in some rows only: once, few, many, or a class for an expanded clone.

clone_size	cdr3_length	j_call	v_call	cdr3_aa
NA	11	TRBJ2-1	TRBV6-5	ASSGLVVNEQF
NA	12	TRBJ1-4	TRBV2	ASSGGRGNEKLF
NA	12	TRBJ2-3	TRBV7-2	ASSSRLEQMAQY
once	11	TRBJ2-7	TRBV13	ASSYRASYEQY
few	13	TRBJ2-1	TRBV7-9	ASSLAGGPSNEQF
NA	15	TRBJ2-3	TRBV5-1	ASSLAGWGEHTDTQY
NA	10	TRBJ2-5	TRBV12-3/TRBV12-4	ASSLGAETQY
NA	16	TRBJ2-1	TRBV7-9	ASSLPRALAGGRDEQF
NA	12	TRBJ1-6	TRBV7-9	ASSLTGSDSPLH
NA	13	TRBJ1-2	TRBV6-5	ASSPTGTTYYGYT
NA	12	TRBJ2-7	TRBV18	ASSPSESEVEQY
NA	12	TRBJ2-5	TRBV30	AWSIGLTQETQY
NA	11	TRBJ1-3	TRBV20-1	SASTQNGNTIY
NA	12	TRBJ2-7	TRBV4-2	ASSPGQGDYEQY
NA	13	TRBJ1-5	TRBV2	ASSLQGLMDQPQH
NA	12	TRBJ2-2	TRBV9	ASSVGLGTGELF
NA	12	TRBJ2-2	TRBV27	ASSSRGAVGELF
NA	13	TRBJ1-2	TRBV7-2	ASSRRWDRGTGYT
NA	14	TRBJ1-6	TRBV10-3	AISERGTGDNSPLH
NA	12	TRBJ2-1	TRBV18	ASSPEGLAVEQF
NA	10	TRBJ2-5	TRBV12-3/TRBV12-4	ASSSSQETQY
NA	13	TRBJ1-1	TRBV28	ASSFMGASSSKAF
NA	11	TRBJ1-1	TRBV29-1	SVNRAPVTEAF
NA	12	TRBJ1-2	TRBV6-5	ASSYSPGNYGYT
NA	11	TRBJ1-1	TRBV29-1	SAYGAPGTEAF
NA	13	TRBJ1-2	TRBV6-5	ASSYTGGDLPIYT
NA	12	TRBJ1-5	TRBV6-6	ASSYSSGDQPQH
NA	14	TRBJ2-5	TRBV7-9	ASSLALAGFQETQY
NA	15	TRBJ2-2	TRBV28	ASSLTRWLARTGELF
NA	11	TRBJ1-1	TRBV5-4	ASRTAVNTEAF
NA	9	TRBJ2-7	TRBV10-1	ASDRIYEQY
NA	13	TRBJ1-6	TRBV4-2	ASSLFRDRGSPLH
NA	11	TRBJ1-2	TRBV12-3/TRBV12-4	ASRPGQNYGYT
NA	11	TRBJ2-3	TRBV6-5	ASNREGADTQY
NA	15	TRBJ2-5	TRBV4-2	ASSQDSSGGSGETQY
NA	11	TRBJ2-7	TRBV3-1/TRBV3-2	ASSQGPTGTRC
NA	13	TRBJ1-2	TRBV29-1	SVDPDRQGAYGYT
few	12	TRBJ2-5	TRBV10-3	AISGPPSQETQY
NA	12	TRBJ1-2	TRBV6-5	ASRVGGQDYGYT
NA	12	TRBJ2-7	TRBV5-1	ASSLALSSYEQY
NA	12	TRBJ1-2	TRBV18	ASSPTSGYDGYT
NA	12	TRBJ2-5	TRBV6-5	ASSQQGGIGTQY
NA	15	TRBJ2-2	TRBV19	ASSIDLTAANTGELF
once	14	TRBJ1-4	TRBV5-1	ASSLDAGGRDEKLF
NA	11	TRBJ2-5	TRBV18	ASSPSYQETQY
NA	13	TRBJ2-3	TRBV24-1	ATREAGGLTDTQY
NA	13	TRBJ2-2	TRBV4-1	ASSQGQGRTGELF
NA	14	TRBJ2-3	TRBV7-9	ASSPGVAGASDTQY
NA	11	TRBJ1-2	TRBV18	ASSLTGNYGYT
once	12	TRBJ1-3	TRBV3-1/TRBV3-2	ASSQAGTGNTIY
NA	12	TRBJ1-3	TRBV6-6	ASSFDSSGNTIY
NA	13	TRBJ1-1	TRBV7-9	ASSLSQGFGTEAF
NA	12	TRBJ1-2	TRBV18	ASSPSDRASGYT
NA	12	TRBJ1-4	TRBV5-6	ASSRDYLNEKLF
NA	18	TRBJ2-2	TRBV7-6	ASSPRQGREFLGDTGELF
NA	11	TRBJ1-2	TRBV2	ASSGDRGKSYT
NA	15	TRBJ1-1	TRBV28	ASSSLTGFLMNTEAF
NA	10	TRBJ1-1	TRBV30	ASDRENTEAF
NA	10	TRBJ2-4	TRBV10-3	AISEPDRIQY
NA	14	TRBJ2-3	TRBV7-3	ASSRTGDGLGDTQY